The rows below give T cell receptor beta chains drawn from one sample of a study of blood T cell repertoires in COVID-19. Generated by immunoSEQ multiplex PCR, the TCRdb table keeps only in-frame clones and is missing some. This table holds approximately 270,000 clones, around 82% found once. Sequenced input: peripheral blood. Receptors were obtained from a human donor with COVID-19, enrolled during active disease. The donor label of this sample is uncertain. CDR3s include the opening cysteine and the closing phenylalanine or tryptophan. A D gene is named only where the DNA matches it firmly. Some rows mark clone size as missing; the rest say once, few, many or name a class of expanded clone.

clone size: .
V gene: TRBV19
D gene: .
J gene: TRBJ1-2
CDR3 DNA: TGTGCCAGTAGTATAGTACAGGGAAGCAACTATGGCTACACCTTC
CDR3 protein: CASSIVQGSNYGYTF

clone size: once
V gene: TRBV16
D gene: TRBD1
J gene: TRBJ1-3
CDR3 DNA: TGTGCCAGCAGCCAAGGGACAGGGGCCGGAAACACCATATATTTT
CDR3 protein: CASSQGTGAGNTIYF

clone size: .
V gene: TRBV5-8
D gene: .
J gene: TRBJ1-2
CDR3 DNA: TGTGCCAGCAGCGCGAACCTAGGTACCTTCTATGGCTACACCTTC
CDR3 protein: CASSANLGTFYGYTF

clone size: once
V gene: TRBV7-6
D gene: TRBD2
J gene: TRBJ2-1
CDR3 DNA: TGTGCCAGCAGCTTGAATCCCCCGGGACTAGTTTATGAGCAGTTCTTC
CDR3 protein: CASSLNPPGLVYEQFF

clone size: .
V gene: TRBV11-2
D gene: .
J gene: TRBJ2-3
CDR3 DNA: TGTGCCAGCAGCGCGGGACTCAGTACAACAGATACGCAGTATTTT
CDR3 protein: CASSAGLSTTDTQYF

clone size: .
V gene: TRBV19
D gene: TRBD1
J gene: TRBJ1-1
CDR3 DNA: TGTGCCAGTAGGACAAATCGGGACAGGGGCACTGAAGCTTTCTTT
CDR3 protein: CASRTNRDRGTEAFF

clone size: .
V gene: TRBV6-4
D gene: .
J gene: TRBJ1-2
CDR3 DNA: TGTGCCAGCCGGCGTGACCATTCAGCGGTTAACTATGGCTACACCTTC
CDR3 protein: CASRRDHSAVNYGYTF

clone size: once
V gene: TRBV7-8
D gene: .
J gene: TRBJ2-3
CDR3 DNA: TGTGCCAGCAGCTCTGCCCTTGAGTTTACAGATACGCAGTATTTT
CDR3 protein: CASSSALEFTDTQYF

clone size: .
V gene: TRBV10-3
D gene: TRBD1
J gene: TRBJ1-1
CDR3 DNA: TGTGCCATCACAGGACAGGGATTAACTGAAGCTTTCTTT
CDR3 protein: CAITGQGLTEAFF

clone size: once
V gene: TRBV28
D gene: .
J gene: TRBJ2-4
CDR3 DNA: TGTGCCGTTCAGACTAGTGGGATGAGAAACATTCAGTACTTC
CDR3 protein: CAVQTSGMRNIQYF

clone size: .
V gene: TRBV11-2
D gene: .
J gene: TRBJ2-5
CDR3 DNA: TGTGCCAGCAGCCGCATGCGTCTAGAGACCCAGTACTTC
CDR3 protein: CASSRMRLETQYF

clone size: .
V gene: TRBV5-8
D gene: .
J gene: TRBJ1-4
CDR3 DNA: TGTGCCAGCAGCTCGCCCCCGGGGGGGGCCGGTAATGAAAAACTGTTTTTT
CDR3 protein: CASSSPPGGAGNEKLFF

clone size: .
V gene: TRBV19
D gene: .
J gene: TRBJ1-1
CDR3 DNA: TGTGCCAGTAGTATGCCAGGGAGGATCACTGAAGCTTTCTTT
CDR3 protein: CASSMPGRITEAFF

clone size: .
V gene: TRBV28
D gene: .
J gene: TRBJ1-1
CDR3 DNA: TGTGCCAGCAGTTTCGTCAGTGGGCAATCTGAAGCTTTCTTT
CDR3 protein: CASSFVSGQSEAFF

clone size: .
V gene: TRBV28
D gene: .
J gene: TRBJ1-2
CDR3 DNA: TGTGCCAGCAGTTCAGGGGCGGTTGGGGGCTACACCTTC
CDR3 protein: CASSSGAVGGYTF

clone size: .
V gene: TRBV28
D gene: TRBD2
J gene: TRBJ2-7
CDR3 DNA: TGTGCCAGCAGTTTACCGTCTAGCGGGATACCCTACGAGCAGTACTTC
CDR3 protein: CASSLPSSGIPYEQYF

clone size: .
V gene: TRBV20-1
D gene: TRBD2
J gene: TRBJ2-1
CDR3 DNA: TGCAGTGCTAGTCACGCGGGAGGTGGGAATGAGCAGTTCTTC
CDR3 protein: CSASHAGGGNEQFF

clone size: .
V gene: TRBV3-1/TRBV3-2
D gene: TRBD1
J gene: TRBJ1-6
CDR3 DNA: TGTGCCAGCAGCCCGGGAAGGACAGGGGGCTTTTCACCCCTCCACTTT
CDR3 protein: CASSPGRTGGFSPLHF

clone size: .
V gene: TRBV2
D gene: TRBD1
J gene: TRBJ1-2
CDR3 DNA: TGTGCCAGCAGTAGACAGGGTGACTATGGCTACACCTTC
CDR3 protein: CASSRQGDYGYTF

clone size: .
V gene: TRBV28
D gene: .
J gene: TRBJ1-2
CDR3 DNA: TGTGCCAGCAGTTTATCGAACTATGGCTACACCTTC
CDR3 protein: CASSLSNYGYTF

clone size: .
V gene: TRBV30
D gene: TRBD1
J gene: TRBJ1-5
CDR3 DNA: TGTGCCTGGAGCAGAAGGGGACAGTTCAATCAGCCCCAGCATTTT
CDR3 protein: CAWSRRGQFNQPQHF

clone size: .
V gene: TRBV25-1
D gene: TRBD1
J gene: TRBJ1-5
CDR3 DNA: TGTGCCAGCAGTGGCGCAGGGGGCCATCAGCCCCAGCATTTT
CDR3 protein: CASSGAGGHQPQHF

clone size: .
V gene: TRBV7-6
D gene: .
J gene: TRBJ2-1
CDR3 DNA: TGTGCCAGCAGCCGATTGGTAGTCGATGAGCAGTTCTTC
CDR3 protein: CASSRLVVDEQFF

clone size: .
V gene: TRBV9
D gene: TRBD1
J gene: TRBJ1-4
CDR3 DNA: TGTGCCAGCAGCCTCCGACAGGGAACTAATGAAAAACTGTTTTTT
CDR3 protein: CASSLRQGTNEKLFF

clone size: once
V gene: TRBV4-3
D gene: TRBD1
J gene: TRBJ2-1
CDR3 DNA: TGCGCCAGCAGCCAACCTCCGGGACAGGGGGCGAACAATGAGCAGTTCTTC
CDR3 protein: CASSQPPGQGANNEQFF

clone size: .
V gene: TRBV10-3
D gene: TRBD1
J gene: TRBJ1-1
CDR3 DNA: TGTGCCATCAGTGACCAGGGACAGGGGGCCACTGAAGCTTTCTTT
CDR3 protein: CAISDQGQGATEAFF

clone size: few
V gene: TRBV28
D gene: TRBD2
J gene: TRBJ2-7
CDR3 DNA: TGTGCCAGCAGTCCGGGACTAGCGGCCTACGAGCAGTACTTC
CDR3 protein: CASSPGLAAYEQYF

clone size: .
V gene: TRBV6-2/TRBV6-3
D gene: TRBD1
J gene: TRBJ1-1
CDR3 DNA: TGTGCCAGCAGTGGGACCTGGGACAGGAACACTGAAGCTTTCTTT
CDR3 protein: CASSGTWDRNTEAFF

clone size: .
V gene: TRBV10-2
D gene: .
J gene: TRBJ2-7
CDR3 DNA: TGCGCCAGCAGTCTTGCAAGGGGGAGCGACCTGTACTTC
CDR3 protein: CASSLARGSDLYF

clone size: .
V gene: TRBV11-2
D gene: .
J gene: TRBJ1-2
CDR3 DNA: TGTGCCAGCAGCCCTAGGAACTATGGCTACACCTTC
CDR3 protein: CASSPRNYGYTF

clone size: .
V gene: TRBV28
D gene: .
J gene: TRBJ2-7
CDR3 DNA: TGTGCCAGCAGTTCCCTCCCCTACGAGCAGTACTTC
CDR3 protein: CASSSLPYEQYF

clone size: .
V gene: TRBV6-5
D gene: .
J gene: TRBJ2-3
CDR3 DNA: TGTGCCAGCAGACCTACTAGCACAGATACGCAGTATTTT
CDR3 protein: CASRPTSTDTQYF

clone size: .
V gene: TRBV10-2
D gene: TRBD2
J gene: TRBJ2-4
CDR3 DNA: TGCGCCAGCAGGGGAGCGGGAGCAAGGGACATTCAGTACTTC
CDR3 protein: CASRGAGARDIQYF

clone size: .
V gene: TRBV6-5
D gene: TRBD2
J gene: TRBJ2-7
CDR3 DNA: TGTGCCAGCAGTTTACGACTAGCGGGGCCGGGCGAGCAGTACTTC
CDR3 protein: CASSLRLAGPGEQYF

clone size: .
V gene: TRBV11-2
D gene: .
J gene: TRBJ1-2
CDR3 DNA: TGTGCCAGCAGCTCCACAGGTGTCTATGGCTACACCTTC
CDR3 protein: CASSSTGVYGYTF

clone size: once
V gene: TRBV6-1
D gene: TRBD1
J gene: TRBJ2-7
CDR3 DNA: TGTGCCAGCAGTGAAGGGGCAGGGGGCCCCTACGAGCAGTACTTC
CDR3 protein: CASSEGAGGPYEQYF

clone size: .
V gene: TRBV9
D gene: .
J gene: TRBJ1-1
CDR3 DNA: TGTGCCAGCAGCGTGGGGACAAGGGCGAACACTGAAGCTTTCTTT
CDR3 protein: CASSVGTRANTEAFF

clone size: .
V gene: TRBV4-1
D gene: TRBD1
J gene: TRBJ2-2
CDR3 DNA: TGCGCCAGCAGTTCCGAAGGGGGCAGGACCGGGGAGCTGTTTTTT
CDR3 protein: CASSSEGGRTGELFF

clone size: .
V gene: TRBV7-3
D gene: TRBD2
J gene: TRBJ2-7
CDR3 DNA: TGTGCCAGCAGCTTAACTGGAGGGCTAGCGGGAGGGTACGAGCAGTACTTC
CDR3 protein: CASSLTGGLAGGYEQYF

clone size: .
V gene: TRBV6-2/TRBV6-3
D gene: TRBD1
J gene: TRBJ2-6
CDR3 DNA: TGTGCCAGCAGTGGTCGACAGGGGGCTGGGGCCAACGTCCTGACTTTC
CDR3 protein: CASSGRQGAGANVLTF

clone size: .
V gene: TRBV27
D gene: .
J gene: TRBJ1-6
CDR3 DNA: TGTGCCAGCAGTTTAGCTACTGACTGGTCTTCACCCCTCCACTTT
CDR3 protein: CASSLATDWSSPLHF

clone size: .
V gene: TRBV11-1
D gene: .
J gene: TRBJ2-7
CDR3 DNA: TGTGCCAGCAGCTTAGTGCGACAGACCGAGCAGTACTTC
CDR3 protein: CASSLVRQTEQYF

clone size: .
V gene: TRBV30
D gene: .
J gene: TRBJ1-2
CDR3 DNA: TGCGCTCGCAACAGGCCTCTTGGCTACACCTTC
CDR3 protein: CARNRPLGYTF

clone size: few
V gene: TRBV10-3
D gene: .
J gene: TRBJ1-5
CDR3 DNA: TGTGCCATCAGTGGTACAGGTGGAAATCAGCCCCAGCATTTT
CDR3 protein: CAISGTGGNQPQHF

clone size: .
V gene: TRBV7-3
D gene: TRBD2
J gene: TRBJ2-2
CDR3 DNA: TGTGCCAGCAGCGCGACTAGCGGCCACACCGGGGAGCTGTTTTTT
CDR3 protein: CASSATSGHTGELFF

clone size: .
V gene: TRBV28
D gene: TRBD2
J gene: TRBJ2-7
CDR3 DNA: TGTGCCAGCAGACTAGCGGGAGGGCTCTACGAGCAGTACTTC
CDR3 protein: CASRLAGGLYEQYF

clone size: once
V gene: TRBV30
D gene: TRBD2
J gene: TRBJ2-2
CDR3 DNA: TGTGCCTGGACTGGGCTAGCGGGAGGGCAAGGCGGGGAGCTGTTTTTT
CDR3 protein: CAWTGLAGGQGGELFF

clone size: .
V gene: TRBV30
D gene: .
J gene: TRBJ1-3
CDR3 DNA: TGTGCCTGGATCACTGATGGAAACACCATATATTTT
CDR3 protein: CAWITDGNTIYF

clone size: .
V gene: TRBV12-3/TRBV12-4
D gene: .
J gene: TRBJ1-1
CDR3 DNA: TGTGCCAGCAGTTTAGCCTTGAACACTGAAGCTTTCTTT
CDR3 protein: CASSLALNTEAFF

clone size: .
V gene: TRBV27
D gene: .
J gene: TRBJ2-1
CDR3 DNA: TGTGCCAGCAGGCGATACAATGAGCAGTTCTTC
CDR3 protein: CASRRYNEQFF

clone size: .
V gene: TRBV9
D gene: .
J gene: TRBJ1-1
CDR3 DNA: TGTGCCAGCAGCGTAGTAGGGGGGAACACTGAAGCTTTCTTT
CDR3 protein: CASSVVGGNTEAFF

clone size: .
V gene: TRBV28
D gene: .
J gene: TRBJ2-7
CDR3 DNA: TGTGCCAGCAGTTTCAACCGGGGGATGAACGAGCAGTACTTC
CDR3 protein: CASSFNRGMNEQYF